This is a list of T cell receptor beta chains from one sample in a study of regulatory T cells in long-lasting Graves disease. TCRdb re-derived calls from the multiplex PCR reads in MiXCR, one entry per CDR3 protein. The sample contains hundreds of thousands of distinct CDR3 sequences, under 20% of which appear only once. These data also featured in a second study, about T cells in Graves' hyperthyroidism and ophthalmopathy.

Sample: peripheral blood mononuclear cells (PBMCs), taken at new diagnosis, from a patient treated with antithyroid drugs. These receptors were taken from a woman aged 25 to 45 with Graves disease. Both conserved end residues are trimmed from each CDR3. Each record gives: J gene, V gene, CDR3 protein.

j_call: TRBJ2-5
v_call: TRBV6-1
cdr3_aa: ASKTRQGTREGQETQY

j_call: TRBJ2-3
v_call: TRBV10-3
cdr3_aa: AISRTSGYTDTQY

j_call: TRBJ2-7
v_call: TRBV27
cdr3_aa: ASSTRDRRYEQY

j_call: TRBJ2-1
v_call: TRBV27
cdr3_aa: ASSSSVDSSYNEQF

j_call: TRBJ2-7
v_call: TRBV4-1
cdr3_aa: ASSQDGSEYEQY

j_call: TRBJ2-7
v_call: TRBV2
cdr3_aa: ASSGLAERSYEQY

j_call: TRBJ2-4
v_call: TRBV9
cdr3_aa: ASSKTGGEGNIQY

j_call: TRBJ2-7
v_call: TRBV3-1
cdr3_aa: ASMDSGSSYEQY

j_call: TRBJ2-5
v_call: TRBV6-1
cdr3_aa: ASMDVQETQY

j_call: TRBJ2-3
v_call: TRBV6-1
cdr3_aa: ASSRLAGGSTDTQY

j_call: TRBJ2-5
v_call: TRBV6-2/TRBV6-3
cdr3_aa: ASSYDEHPQETQY

j_call: TRBJ2-7
v_call: TRBV28
cdr3_aa: VNSLRGPFSYEQY

j_call: TRBJ2-3
v_call: TRBV7-9
cdr3_aa: ASSLGTGRYREGSTDTQY

j_call: TRBJ2-7
v_call: TRBV12-3/TRBV12-4
cdr3_aa: ASSPRGQGVAYEQY

j_call: TRBJ2-7
v_call: TRBV20-1
cdr3_aa: SAAPGGLADYEQY

j_call: TRBJ2-2
v_call: TRBV5-1
cdr3_aa: ASSWTQGSGELF

j_call: TRBJ2-1
v_call: TRBV30
cdr3_aa: AWSVVKLGQF

j_call: TRBJ2-7
v_call: TRBV30
cdr3_aa: AWSWQGASYEQY

j_call: TRBJ2-7
v_call: TRBV6-5
cdr3_aa: ASSSGTVPYEQY

j_call: TRBJ2-1
v_call: TRBV19
cdr3_aa: ASSIGQAPNRPGDEQF

j_call: TRBJ1-1
v_call: TRBV6-1
cdr3_aa: ASRMGNTEAF

j_call: TRBJ2-1
v_call: TRBV7-9
cdr3_aa: ASSLGAPVGNEQF

j_call: TRBJ2-1
v_call: TRBV2
cdr3_aa: ASSEGGYNEQF

j_call: TRBJ2-3
v_call: TRBV10-3
cdr3_aa: AISEGTDTQY

j_call: TRBJ2-2
v_call: TRBV3-1
cdr3_aa: ASSQAGAANTGELF

j_call: TRBJ2-7
v_call: TRBV12-3/TRBV12-4
cdr3_aa: ASRRDPQSPY

j_call: TRBJ1-1
v_call: TRBV29-1
cdr3_aa: SVKQGANTEAF

j_call: TRBJ2-6
v_call: TRBV20-1
cdr3_aa: SATPGLAVTSGANVLT

j_call: TRBJ1-1
v_call: TRBV6-1
cdr3_aa: ASSRLGNTEAF

j_call: TRBJ2-1
v_call: TRBV6-2/TRBV6-3
cdr3_aa: ASSTGLAGAHYNEQF

j_call: TRBJ2-1
v_call: TRBV14
cdr3_aa: ASSKLPIARHQERYNEQF

j_call: TRBJ2-1
v_call: TRBV10-3
cdr3_aa: AISESARPNEQF

j_call: TRBJ1-5
v_call: TRBV27
cdr3_aa: ASSSRTGGVGNQPQH

j_call: TRBJ2-1
v_call: TRBV6-1
cdr3_aa: ASRIAGGLHEQF

j_call: TRBJ2-1
v_call: TRBV15
cdr3_aa: ATRHPSLWQGRNEQF

j_call: TRBJ1-3
v_call: TRBV7-8
cdr3_aa: ASSLESRRYSGNTIY

j_call: TRBJ1-1
v_call: TRBV6-1
cdr3_aa: ASSPKSTEAF

j_call: TRBJ2-7
v_call: TRBV10-3
cdr3_aa: AISEGPRAHE

j_call: TRBJ2-3
v_call: TRBV29-1
cdr3_aa: SVSGSLTDTQY

j_call: TRBJ2-1
v_call: TRBV3-1
cdr3_aa: ASSPGLDAYNEQF

j_call: TRBJ2-7
v_call: TRBV7-9
cdr3_aa: STGRIFSEQY

j_call: TRBJ1-1
v_call: TRBV24-1
cdr3_aa: ATSDPTGSGGETEAF

j_call: TRBJ2-7
v_call: TRBV10-3
cdr3_aa: ATGGPGTRGYEQY

j_call: NA
v_call: TRBV18
cdr3_aa: ASSPQRQETQY

j_call: TRBJ2-3
v_call: TRBV10-3
cdr3_aa: AISESKSSVGTQY